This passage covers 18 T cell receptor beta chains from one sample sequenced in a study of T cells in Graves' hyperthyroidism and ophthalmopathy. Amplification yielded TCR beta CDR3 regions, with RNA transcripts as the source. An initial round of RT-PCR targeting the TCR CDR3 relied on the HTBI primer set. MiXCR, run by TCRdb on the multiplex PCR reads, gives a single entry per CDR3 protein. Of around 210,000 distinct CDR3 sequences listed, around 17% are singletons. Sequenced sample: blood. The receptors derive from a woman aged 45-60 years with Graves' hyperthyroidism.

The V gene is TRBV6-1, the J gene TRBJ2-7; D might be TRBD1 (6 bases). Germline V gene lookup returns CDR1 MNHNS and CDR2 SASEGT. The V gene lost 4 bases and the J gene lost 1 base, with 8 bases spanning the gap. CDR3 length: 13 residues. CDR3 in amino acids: CASSVTGSYEQYF. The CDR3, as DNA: TGTGCCAGCAGTGTAACAGGGTCCTACGAGCAGTACTTC.

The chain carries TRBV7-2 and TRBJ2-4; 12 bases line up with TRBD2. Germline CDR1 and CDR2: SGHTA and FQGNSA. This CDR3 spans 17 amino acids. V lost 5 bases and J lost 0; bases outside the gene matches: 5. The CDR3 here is CASSTASGRGAKNIQYF. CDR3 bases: TGTGCCAGCAGCACCGCTAGCGGGAGGGGAGCCAAAAACATTCAGTACTTC.

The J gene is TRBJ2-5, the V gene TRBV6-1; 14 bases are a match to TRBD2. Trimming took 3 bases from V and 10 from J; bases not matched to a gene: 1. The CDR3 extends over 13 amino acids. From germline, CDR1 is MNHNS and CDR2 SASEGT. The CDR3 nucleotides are TGTGCCAGCAGTGACGGGACTAGCGGGAGCCAGTACTTC. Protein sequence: CASSDGTSGSQYF.

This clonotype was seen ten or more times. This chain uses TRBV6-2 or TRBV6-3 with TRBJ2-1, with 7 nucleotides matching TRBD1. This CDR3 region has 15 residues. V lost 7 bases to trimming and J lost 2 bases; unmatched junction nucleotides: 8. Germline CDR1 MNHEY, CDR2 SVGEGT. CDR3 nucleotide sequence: TGTGCCAGCACTAAGACAGGGTCAGCCTACAATGAGCAGTTCTTC. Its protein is CASTKTGSAYNEQFF.

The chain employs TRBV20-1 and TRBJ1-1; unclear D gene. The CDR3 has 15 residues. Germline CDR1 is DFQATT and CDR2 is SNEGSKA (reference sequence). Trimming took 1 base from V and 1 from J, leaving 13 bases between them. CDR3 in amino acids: CSARGAVLRNTEAFF. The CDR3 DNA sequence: TGCAGTGCTAGAGGGGCCGTTCTCCGGAACACTGAAGCTTTCTTT.

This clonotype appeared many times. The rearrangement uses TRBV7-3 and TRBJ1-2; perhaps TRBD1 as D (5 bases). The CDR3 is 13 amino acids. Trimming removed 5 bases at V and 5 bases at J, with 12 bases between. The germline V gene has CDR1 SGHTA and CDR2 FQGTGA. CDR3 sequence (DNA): TGTGCCAGCAGCGACAGCGCCCTTTATGGCTACACCTTC. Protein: CASSDSALYGYTF.

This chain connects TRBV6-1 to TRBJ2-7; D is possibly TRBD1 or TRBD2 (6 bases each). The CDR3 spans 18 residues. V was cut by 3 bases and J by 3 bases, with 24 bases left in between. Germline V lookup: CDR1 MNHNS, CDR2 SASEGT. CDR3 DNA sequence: TGTGCCAGCAGTGACGGAGGGGGTTTCGACAGGAGATTCTACGAGCAGTACTTC. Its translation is CASSDGGGFDRRFYEQYF.

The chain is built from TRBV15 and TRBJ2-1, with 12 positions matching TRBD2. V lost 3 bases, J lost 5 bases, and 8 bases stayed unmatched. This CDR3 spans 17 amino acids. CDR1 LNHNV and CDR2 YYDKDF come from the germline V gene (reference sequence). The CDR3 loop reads CATSSLTSGSRDNEQFF. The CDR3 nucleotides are TGTGCCACCAGCAGTTTGACTAGCGGGAGTCGGGACAATGAGCAGTTCTTC. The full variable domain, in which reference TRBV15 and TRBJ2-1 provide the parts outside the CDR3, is DAMVIQNPRYQVTQFGKPVTLSCSQTLNHNVMYWYQQKSSQAPKLLFHYYDKDFNNEADTPDNFQSRRPNTSFCFLDIRSPGLGDTAMYLCATSSLTSGSRDNEQFFGPGTRLTVL.

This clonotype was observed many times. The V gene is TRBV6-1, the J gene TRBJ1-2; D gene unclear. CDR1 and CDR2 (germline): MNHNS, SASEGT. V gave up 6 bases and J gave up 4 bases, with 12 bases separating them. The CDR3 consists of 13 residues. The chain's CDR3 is CASRLDTSYGYTF. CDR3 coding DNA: TGTGCCAGCAGACTAGACACATCCTATGGCTACACCTTC.

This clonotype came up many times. CDR3 residues: CASSREGVVYNEQFF. CDR3 DNA: TGCGCCAGCAGCAGGGAGGGAGTCGTTTACAATGAGCAGTTCTTC. J is TRBJ2-1 and V is TRBV5-1; 7 bases align to TRBD2. Germline values: CDR1 SGHRS, CDR2 YFSETQ. V was clipped by 4 bases and J by 4 bases; unmatched bases: 8. The CDR3 has 15 residues.

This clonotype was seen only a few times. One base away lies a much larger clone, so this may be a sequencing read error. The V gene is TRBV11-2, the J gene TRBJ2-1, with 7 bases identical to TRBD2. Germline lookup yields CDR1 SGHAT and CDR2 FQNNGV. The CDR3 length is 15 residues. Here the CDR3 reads CASSPIAGSYDEQFF. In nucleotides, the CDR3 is TGTGCCAGCAGCCCAATAGCGGGCTCCTACGATGAGCAGTTCTTC.

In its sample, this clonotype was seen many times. The CDR3 nucleotides are TGTGCCAGCAGTTTAGGTTCTAGCGGGCCCAGGGGAAACAATGAGCAGTTCTTC. Translating it yields CASSLGSSGPRGNNEQFF. V is TRBV12-3 or TRBV12-4 and J is TRBJ2-1; 8 bases are a match to TRBD2. The CDR3 runs 18 residues. Trimming took 1 base from V and 5 from J; bases not matched to a gene: 13.

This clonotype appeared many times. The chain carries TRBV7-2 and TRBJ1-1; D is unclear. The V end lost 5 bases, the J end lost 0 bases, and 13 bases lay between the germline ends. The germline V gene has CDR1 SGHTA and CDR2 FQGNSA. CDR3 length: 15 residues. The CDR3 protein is CASSGLGILNTEAFF. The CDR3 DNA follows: TGTGCCAGCAGCGGGCTAGGTATTCTGAACACTGAAGCTTTCTTT. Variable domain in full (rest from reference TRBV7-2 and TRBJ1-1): GAGVSQSPSNKVTEKGKDVELRCDPISGHTALYWYRQSLGQGLEFLIYFQGNSAPDKSGLPSDRFSAERTGGSVSTLTIQRTQQEDSAVYLCASSGLGILNTEAFFGQGTRLTVV.

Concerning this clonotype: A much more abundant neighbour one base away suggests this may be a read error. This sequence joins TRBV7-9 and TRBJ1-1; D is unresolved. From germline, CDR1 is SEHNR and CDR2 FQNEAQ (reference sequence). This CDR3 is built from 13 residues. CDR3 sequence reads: CASSLLMNTEVFF. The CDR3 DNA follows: TGTGCCAGCAGCTTATTGATGAACACTGAAGTTTTCTTT.

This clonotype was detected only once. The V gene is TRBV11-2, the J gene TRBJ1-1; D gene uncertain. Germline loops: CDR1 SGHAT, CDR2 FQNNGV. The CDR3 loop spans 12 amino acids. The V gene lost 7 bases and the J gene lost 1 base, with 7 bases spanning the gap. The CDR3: CASKEPNTEAFF. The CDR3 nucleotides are TGTGCCAGCAAGGAGCCGAACACTGAAGCTTTCTTT.

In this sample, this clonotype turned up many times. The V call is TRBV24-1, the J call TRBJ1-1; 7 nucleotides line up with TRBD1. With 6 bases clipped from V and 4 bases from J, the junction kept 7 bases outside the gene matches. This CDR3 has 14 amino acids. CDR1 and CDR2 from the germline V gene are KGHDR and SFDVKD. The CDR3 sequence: CATSRAGGSTEAFF. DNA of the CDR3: TGTGCCACCAGTAGGGCAGGGGGGTCCACTGAAGCTTTCTTT.

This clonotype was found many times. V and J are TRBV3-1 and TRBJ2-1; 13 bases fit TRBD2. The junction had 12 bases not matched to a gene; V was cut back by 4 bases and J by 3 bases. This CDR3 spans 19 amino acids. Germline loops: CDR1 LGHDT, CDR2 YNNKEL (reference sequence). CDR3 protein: CASSRRSRTSGSVYNEQFF. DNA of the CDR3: TGTGCCAGCAGCCGTAGGTCCAGGACTAGCGGGAGCGTCTACAATGAGCAGTTCTTC.

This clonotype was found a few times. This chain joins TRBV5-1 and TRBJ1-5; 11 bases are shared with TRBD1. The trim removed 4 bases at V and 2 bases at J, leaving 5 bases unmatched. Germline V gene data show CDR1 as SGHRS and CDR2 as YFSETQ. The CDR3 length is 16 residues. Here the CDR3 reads CASSLGTGGGNQPQHF. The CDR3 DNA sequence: TGCGCCAGCAGCCTAGGGACAGGGGGTGGCAATCAGCCCCAGCATTTT.